This is a list of T cell receptor beta chains from one sample in a study of human thymus T cells. This table comes from immunoSEQ multiplex PCR, and its TCRdb copy is limited to in-frame clones, with some not included. Seen here are some 46,000 clones, more than 85% observed once, and the top ten hold about 0.17%. Sequenced sample: blood. Receptors were obtained from a girl under three years old with a congenital heart defect but otherwise immunologically healthy. Both conserved end residues are part of each CDR3.

V gene	J gene	CDR3 protein
TRBV5-1	TRBJ2-3	CASKAGSTDTQYF
TRBV19	TRBJ2-5	CASSINTGGFGTQYF
TRBV9	TRBJ2-5	CASSVAGRAGETQYF
TRBV2	TRBJ2-7	CASSEYEQYF
TRBV28	TRBJ1-2	CASSFQGANYGYTF
TRBV2	TRBJ2-7	CASSPGTGVYEQYF
TRBV30	TRBJ2-7	CAWSGDRGYEQYF
TRBV14	TRBJ2-6	CASSHRPGYSSGANVLTF
TRBV5-1	TRBJ2-1	CASSFPEGHRNEQFF
TRBV7-9	TRBJ2-1	CASSLNGRAYNEQFF
TRBV6-1	TRBJ1-1	CASSGRQAREGAFF
TRBV27	TRBJ2-2	CASSLSGTVGELFF
TRBV7-9	TRBJ2-5	CASSPQTGAGETQYF
TRBV5-1	TRBJ2-3	CASSSSRDTQYF
TRBV15	TRBJ2-7	CATSRKRLELNEQYF
TRBV6-5	TRBJ2-7	CASSYWTGRGYEQYF
TRBV14	TRBJ2-3	CASSQARSGDTQYF
TRBV19	TRBJ2-3	CASSIPRAGRGRDTQYF
TRBV19	TRBJ1-5	CASSIGPGKKINQPQHF
TRBV4-2	TRBJ2-5	CASSQEGPAAQETQYF
TRBV6-6	TRBJ2-7	CASSYSPESSYEQYF
TRBV28	TRBJ2-7	CASSPIRIAGNYEQYF
TRBV7-9	TRBJ1-4	CASSLLSTNEKLFF
TRBV5-4	TRBJ1-4	CASSSGPATNEKLFF
TRBV28	TRBJ1-4	CASNLGGGAIEKLFF
TRBV6-5	TRBJ2-1	CASSYGSNNEQFF
TRBV9	TRBJ2-7	CASSRREGGSYEQYF
TRBV27	TRBJ1-6	CASSPGTVNSPLHF
TRBV11-3	TRBJ2-7	CASSLRHGSEQYF
TRBV18	TRBJ2-5	CASSAGRVQAQETQYF
TRBV6-1	TRBJ1-1	CASSETGRNTEAFF
TRBV6-5	TRBJ2-7	CASSRGGPRDEQYF
TRBV7-8	TRBJ1-1	CASSRTGQGTGTEAFF
TRBV21-1	TRBJ1-1	CASSKEGAEAFF
TRBV7-6	TRBJ2-3	CASSLTGTGHTDTQYF
TRBV18	TRBJ1-1	CASSPVGGQNTEAFF
TRBV7-2	TRBJ2-4	CASSLGWGPDGNIQYF
TRBV9	TRBJ2-3	CASSVSGTSGTTLNTDTQYF
TRBV18	TRBJ1-2	CASSPGAPDGYTF
TRBV15	TRBJ2-1	CATSRGPRSQFF
TRBV6-6	TRBJ2-7	CASSNPAYEQYF
TRBV5-1	TRBJ1-4	CASSLDAGREEKLFF
TRBV4-1	TRBJ2-5	CASSRTGGETQYF
TRBV30	TRBJ2-7	CAWSVRTGAPGEQYF
TRBV4-1	TRBJ2-4	CASSQILGPPAIQYF
TRBV7-8	TRBJ2-1	CASSLSNLLALESSYNEQFF
TRBV10-1	TRBJ2-4	CASSESGHKNIQYF
TRBV7-6	TRBJ2-5	CASSLEGLEVQYF
TRBV28	TRBJ1-1	CASSSPGETEAFF
TRBV5-6	TRBJ1-2	CASSLGAGHRGGYTF
TRBV28	TRBJ1-1	CASRDRMNTEAFF
TRBV15	TRBJ1-1	CAVRTAYVGTEAFF
TRBV5-5	TRBJ2-1	CASGGQVKYNEQFF
TRBV7-3	TRBJ1-1	CASSLTGGTEAFF
TRBV30	TRBJ2-3	CAWSEGGVTDTQYF
TRBV29-1	TRBJ2-3	CSVLNRYTDTQYF
TRBV10-2	TRBJ2-3	CASFSLMGSTDTQYF
TRBV5-6	TRBJ1-5	CASSLYWGAGNQPQHF
TRBV7-9	TRBJ2-5	CASSLVGTSGMETQYF